Listed here are 9 T cell receptor beta chains from one sample, sequenced in a study of blood T cell repertoires in COVID-19. TCRdb's table, derived via immunoSEQ multiplex PCR, lists solely in-frame clones and lacks some. Among about 51,000 clones listed, around 93% were seen once. The sample comprised peripheral blood. Receptors were obtained from a man aged 50 to 59 with acute or convalescent COVID-19.

The chain combines TRBV28 with TRBJ1-4, with 8 bases aligning to TRBD1. Germline assignment: CDR1 MDHEN and CDR2 SYDVKM. V shed 5 bases and J 6 bases; nucleotides not matched to a gene: 5. The CDR3 sequence is 14 residues long. Here the CDR3 reads CASSPGGRDEKLFF. In DNA form, the CDR3 reads TGTGCCAGCAGTCCAGGGGGCAGAGATGAAAAACTGTTTTTT.

This chain connects TRBV21-1 to TRBJ2-2; the table's D call, TRBD1, has no DNA check behind it. TRBV21-1 is labeled a pseudogene. The CDR3 has 18 residues. CDR3 DNA sequence: TGTGCCAGCAGCAAAGGGAACCGGGACAGAAGAAACACCGGGGAGCTGTTTTTT. It translates to CASSKGNRDRRNTGELFF.

V and J are TRBV5-8 and TRBJ1-2; D may be TRBD1 (6 bases). The germline gives CDR1 SGHTS, CDR2 YDEGEE. V was shortened by 4 bases and J by 2 bases, with 12 bases between the two germline ends. CDR3 length equals 14 residues. In DNA, the CDR3 is TGTGCCAGCAGCGAGGGGGGGCCCAACTATGGCTACACCTTC. Residues: CASSEGGPNYGYTF.

The rearrangement uses TRBV7-2 and TRBJ2-7; TRBD1 matches 10 bases. The CDR3 consists of 14 residues. Germline CDR1 reads SGHTA; CDR2 reads FQGNSA. The V segment lost 7 bases and the J segment 5 bases; nucleotides outside the gene matches: 8. The CDR3 reads CASTRDRGSNEQYF. CDR3 in DNA: TGTGCCAGCACCCGGGACAGGGGTTCCAACGAGCAGTACTTC.

The chain couples TRBV15 to TRBJ1-5; 7 bases agree with TRBD1. Germline trimming cut 1 base from V and 7 bases from J; bases unmatched to any gene: 7. The CDR3 consists of 15 residues. Germline V gene sequence: CDR1 LNHNV, CDR2 YYDKDF (reference sequence). CDR3 loop: CATSRAPGGRQPQHF. The CDR3 coding sequence is TGTGCCACCAGCAGAGCCCCAGGGGGAAGGCAGCCCCAGCATTTT.

The chain uses TRBV6-5 and TRBJ1-3; D not resolved. The CDR3 runs 12 residues. Looked up from germline, CDR1 is MNHEY and CDR2 is SVGAGI. V lost 4 bases, J lost 9 bases, and 10 bases lay in between. The CDR3 loop is CASSSPAATIYF. CDR3 DNA sequence: TGTGCCAGCAGTTCCCCTGCGGCCACCATATATTTT.

J is TRBJ2-6 and V is TRBV4-1; D possibly corresponds to TRBD1 (5 bases). Germline V gene sequence: CDR1 MGHRA, CDR2 YSYEKL. Trimming cost V 3 bases and J 0 bases, with 9 bases left between them. This CDR3 region has 16 residues. CDR3 in amino acids: CASSQGPSSGANVLTF. CDR3 sequence (DNA): TGCGCCAGCAGCCAGGGGCCGAGCTCTGGGGCCAACGTCCTGACTTTC.

V and J are TRBV18 and TRBJ2-7, with D uncertain. The CDR3 covers 17 residues. V was pared by 1 base and J by 0 bases, with 16 bases between. CDR1 is KGHSH and CDR2 is LQKENI in the germline V gene. The CDR3 region is CASSPRPTSNPSYEQYF. Written as DNA, the CDR3 is TGTGCCAGCTCACCACGACCGACTTCCAATCCCTCCTACGAGCAGTACTTC.

J is TRBJ2-5 and V is TRBV27, with TRBD1 matching over 8 bases. This CDR3 is 14 amino acids long. Trimming at V came to 5 bases and at J to 5 bases, leaving 7 bases not matched to a gene. CDR1 MNHEY and CDR2 SMNVEV come from the germline V gene (reference sequence). CDR3 protein: CASSPWTGMETQYF. The CDR3 DNA reads TGTGCCAGCAGTCCATGGACAGGGATGGAGACCCAGTACTTC.